The clone carrying this T cell receptor (beta chain) was seen a few times. Its target is unknown. The sample belongs to a study of immune heterogeneity within non-small cell lung tumors. The TCR beta CDR3 region underwent multiplex PCR amplification with 32 V and 13 J primers. From the multiplex PCR reads, TCRdb called clonotypes with MiXCR, one entry per CDR3 protein. The sample lists fewer than 11,000 distinct CDR3 sequences, less than 30% seen once, with roughly 27% in the top ten. V was cut by 8 bases and J by 5 bases, with 16 bases left in between. This CDR3 has 14 residues. The germline CDR1 and CDR2 sequences are ENHRY and SYGVKD. Findings and caveats of the study: Recurrence of the same dominant CDR3 beta clonotypes was seen across tumor sites within a patient, and site-unique high-frequency clones were present alongside them.

Per sample, about 600 ng of bulk tumor genomic DNA was the template used. Surgical sampling yielded several biopsies per primary tumor (spaced far apart). Patients had untreated, newly diagnosed non-small cell lung cancer and underwent curative surgery. Donors were newly diagnosed non-small cell lung cancer patients having surgery with curative intent. The V and J genes are TRBV10-3 and TRBJ2-1, with D possibly being TRBD1 (5 bases). What was sequenced was lung tumor tissue. This clonotype originated in a woman aged 45-65 years with non-small cell lung cancer. In DNA, the CDR3 is TGTGCCATCGGCTTGGCACAGGCGAACAATGAGCAGTTCTTC. Translating gives CAIGLAQANNEQFF.